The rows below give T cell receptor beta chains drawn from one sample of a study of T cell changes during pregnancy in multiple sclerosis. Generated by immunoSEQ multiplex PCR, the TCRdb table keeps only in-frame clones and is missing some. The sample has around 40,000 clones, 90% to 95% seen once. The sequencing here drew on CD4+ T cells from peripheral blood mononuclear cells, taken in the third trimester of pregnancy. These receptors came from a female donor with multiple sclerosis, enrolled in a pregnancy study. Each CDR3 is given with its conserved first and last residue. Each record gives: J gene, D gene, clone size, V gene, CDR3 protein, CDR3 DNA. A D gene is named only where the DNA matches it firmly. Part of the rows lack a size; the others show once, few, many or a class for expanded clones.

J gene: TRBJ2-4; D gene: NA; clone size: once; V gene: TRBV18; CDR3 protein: CASSPSPAGSANIQYF; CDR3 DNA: TGTGCCAGCTCACCATCTCCGGCAGGGTCGGCAAACATTCAGTACTTC
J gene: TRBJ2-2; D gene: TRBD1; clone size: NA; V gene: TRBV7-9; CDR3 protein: CASSNRGFTGELFF; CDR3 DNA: TGTGCCAGCAGCAACAGGGGCTTCACCGGGGAGCTGTTTTTT
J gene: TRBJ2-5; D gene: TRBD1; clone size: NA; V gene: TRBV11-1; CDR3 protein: CASSRFSGDRVGTQYF; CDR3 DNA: TGTGCCAGCAGCCGCTTTTCCGGGGACAGGGTTGGGACCCAGTACTTC
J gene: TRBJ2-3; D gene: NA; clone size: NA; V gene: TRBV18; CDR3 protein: CASSPPLPSTDTQYF; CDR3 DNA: TGTGCCAGCTCACCCCCCCTACCGAGCACAGATACGCAGTATTTT
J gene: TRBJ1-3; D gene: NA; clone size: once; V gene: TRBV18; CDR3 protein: CASSQTAGHLSGNTIYF; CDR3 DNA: TGTGCCAGCTCACAGACCGCCGGACACCTCTCTGGAAACACCATATATTTT
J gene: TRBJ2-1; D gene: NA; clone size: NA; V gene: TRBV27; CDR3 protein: CASSSYRQGGTNEQFF; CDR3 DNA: TGTGCCAGCAGTTCGTACCGGCAGGGTGGTACCAATGAGCAGTTCTTC
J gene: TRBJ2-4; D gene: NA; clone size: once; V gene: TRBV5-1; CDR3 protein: CASSEGLKNIQYF; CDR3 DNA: TGCGCCAGCAGCGAGGGCCTGAAAAACATTCAGTACTTC
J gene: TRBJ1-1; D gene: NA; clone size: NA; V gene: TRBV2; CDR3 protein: CASSRQPTGNTEAFF; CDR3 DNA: TGTGCCAGCAGTCGTCAACCAACAGGGAACACTGAAGCTTTCTTT
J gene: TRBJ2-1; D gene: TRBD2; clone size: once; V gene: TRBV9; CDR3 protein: CASSAQGGTYNEQFF; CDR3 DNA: TGTGCCAGCAGCGCCCAGGGAGGGACCTACAATGAGCAGTTCTTC
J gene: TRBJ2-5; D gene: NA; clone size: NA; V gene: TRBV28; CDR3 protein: CASSVRETQYF; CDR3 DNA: TGTGCCAGCAGCGTGAGAGAGACCCAGTACTTC
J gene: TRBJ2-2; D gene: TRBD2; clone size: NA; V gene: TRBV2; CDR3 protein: CASSVGLAGTGELFF; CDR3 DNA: TGTGCCAGCAGTGTGGGACTAGCGGGGACCGGGGAGCTGTTTTTT
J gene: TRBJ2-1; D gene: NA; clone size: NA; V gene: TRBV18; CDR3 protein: CASSPLNGEEFF; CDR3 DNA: TGTGCCAGCTCACCACTTAACGGAGAGGAGTTCTTC
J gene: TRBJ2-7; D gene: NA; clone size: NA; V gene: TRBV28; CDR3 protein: CASSLGGGITYEQYF; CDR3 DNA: TGTGCCAGCAGTTTGGGGGGGGGCATTACCTACGAGCAGTACTTC
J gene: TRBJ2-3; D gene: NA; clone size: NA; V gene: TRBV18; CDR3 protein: CASSREWNTQYF; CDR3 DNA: TGTGCCAGCTCACGGGAGTGGAATACGCAGTATTTT
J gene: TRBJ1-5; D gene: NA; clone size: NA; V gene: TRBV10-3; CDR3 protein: CATSQGANNQPQHF; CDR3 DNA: TGTGCCACCTCACAAGGGGCTAACAATCAGCCCCAGCATTTT
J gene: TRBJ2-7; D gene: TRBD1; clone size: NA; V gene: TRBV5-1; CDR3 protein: CASSQGQANEQYF; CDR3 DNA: TGCGCCAGCAGCCAGGGACAGGCCAACGAGCAGTACTTC
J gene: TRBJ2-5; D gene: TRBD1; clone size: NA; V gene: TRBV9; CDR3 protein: CASSVARTGGLETQYF; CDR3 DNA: TGTGCCAGCAGCGTAGCCCGGACAGGGGGGCTAGAGACCCAGTACTTC
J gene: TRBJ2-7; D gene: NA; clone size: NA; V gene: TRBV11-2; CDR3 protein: CASSFISGVSYEQYF; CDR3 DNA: TGTGCCAGCAGCTTCATTAGCGGAGTCTCCTACGAGCAGTACTTC
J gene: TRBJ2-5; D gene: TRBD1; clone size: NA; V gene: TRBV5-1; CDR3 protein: CASSVQGVGETQYF; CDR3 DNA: TGCGCCAGCAGCGTACAGGGGGTAGGGGAGACCCAGTACTTC
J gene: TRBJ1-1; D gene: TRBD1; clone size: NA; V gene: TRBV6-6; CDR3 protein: CASSTGAEAFF; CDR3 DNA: TGTGCCAGCAGTACAGGGGCTGAAGCTTTCTTT
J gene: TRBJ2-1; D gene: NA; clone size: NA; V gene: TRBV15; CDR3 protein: CATSREGGEQFF; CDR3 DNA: TGTGCCACCAGCAGAGAGGGGGGTGAGCAGTTCTTC
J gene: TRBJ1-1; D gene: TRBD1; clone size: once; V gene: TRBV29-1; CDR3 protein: CSARNLDRNEAFF; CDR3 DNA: TGCAGCGCCCGAAACCTGGACAGGAATGAAGCTTTCTTT
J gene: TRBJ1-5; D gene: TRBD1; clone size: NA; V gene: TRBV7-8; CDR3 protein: CASSLNRTGGNQPQHF; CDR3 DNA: TGTGCCAGCAGCTTAAATCGGACAGGGGGGAATCAGCCCCAGCATTTT
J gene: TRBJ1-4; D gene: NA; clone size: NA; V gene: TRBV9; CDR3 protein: CASSSTPLTANEKLFF; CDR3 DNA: TGTGCCAGCAGCTCGACGCCCCTGACAGCGAATGAAAAACTGTTTTTT
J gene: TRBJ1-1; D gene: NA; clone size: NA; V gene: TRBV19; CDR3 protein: CASSIGLLNTEAFF; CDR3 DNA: TGTGCCAGTAGTATTGGACTGCTGAACACTGAAGCTTTCTTT
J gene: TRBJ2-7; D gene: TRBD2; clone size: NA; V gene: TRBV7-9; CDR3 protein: CASSSLLTSGVSYEQYF; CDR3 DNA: TGTGCCAGCAGCTCCCTGTTGACTAGCGGCGTCTCCTACGAGCAGTACTTC
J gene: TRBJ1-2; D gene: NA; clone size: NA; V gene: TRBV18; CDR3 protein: CASSPGRGAYGYTF; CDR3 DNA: TGTGCCAGCTCACCAGGGCGGGGGGCCTATGGCTACACCTTC
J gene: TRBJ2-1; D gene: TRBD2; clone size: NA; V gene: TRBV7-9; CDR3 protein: CASSFLRGLADTYNEQFF; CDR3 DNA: TGTGCCAGCAGCTTCCTAAGGGGACTAGCGGATACCTACAATGAGCAGTTCTTC
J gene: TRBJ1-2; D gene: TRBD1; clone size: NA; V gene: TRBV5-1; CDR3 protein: CASSLAQGGKGYTF; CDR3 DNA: TGCGCCAGCAGCTTGGCACAGGGGGGTAAGGGCTACACCTTC
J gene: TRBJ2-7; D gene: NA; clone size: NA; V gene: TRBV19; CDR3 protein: CASSERQVNYEQYF; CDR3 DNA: TGTGCCAGTAGTGAAAGACAGGTGAACTACGAGCAGTACTTC
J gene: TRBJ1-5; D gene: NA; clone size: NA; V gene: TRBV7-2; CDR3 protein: CASSSRGGNQPQHF; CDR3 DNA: TGTGCCAGCAGCAGCCGGGGGGGCAATCAGCCCCAGCATTTT
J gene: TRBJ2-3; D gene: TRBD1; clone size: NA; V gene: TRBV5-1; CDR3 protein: CASSQNGQGADTQYF; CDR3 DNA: TGCGCCAGCAGCCAGAATGGACAGGGGGCAGATACGCAGTATTTT
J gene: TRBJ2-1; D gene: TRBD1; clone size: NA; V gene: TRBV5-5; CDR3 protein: CASSSRQGAADNEQFF; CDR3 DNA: TGTGCCAGCAGCTCCCGACAGGGGGCTGCCGACAATGAGCAGTTCTTC
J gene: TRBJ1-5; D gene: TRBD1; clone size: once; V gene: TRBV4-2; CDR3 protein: CASSQELDRVSNQPQHF; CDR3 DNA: TGTGCCAGCAGCCAAGAATTGGACAGGGTAAGCAATCAGCCCCAGCATTTT
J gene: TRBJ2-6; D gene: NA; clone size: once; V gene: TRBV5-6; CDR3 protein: CASSPGANVLTF; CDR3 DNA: TGTGCCAGCAGCCCGGGGGCCAACGTCCTGACTTTC
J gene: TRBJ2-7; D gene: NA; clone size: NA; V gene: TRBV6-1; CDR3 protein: CASSGSLVTYEQYF; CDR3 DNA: TGTGCCAGCAGTGGGAGCCTGGTTACCTACGAGCAGTACTTC
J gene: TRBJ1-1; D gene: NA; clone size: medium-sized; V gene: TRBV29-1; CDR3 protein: CSVEVTNTMNTEAFF; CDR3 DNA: TGCAGCGTTGAAGTAACAAACACAATGAACACTGAAGCTTTCTTT
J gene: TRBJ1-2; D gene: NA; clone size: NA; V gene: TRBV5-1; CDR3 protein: CASSLGGVRGTYGYTF; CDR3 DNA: TGCGCCAGCAGCTTGGGGGGAGTCCGGGGAACATATGGCTACACCTTC
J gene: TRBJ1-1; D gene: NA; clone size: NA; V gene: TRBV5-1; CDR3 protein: CASSLASGQLNTEAFF; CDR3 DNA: TGCGCCAGCAGCTTGGCCTCTGGACAGTTGAACACTGAAGCTTTCTTT
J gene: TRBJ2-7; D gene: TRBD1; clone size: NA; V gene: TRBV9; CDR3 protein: CASTRDRGSGEQYF; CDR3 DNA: TGTGCCAGCACCAGGGACAGGGGATCGGGGGAGCAGTACTTC
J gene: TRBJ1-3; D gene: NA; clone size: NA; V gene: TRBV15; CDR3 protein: CATPTPQKASGNTIYF; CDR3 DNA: TGTGCCACCCCGACCCCACAGAAAGCCTCTGGAAACACCATATATTTT
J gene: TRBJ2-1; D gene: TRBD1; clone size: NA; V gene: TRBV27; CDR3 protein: CASSSWDRGTNEQFF; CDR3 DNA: TGTGCCAGCAGTTCCTGGGACAGGGGAACCAATGAGCAGTTCTTC
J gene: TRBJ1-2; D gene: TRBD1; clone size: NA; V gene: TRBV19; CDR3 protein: CASSIGTIRDRGLDGYTF; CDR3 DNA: TGTGCCAGTAGTATAGGAACAATACGGGACAGGGGGCTGGATGGCTACACCTTC
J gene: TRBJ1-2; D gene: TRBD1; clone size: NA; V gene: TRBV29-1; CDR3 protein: CSVSGGTGLNNYGYTF; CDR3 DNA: TGCAGCGTATCTGGAGGGACAGGACTAAATAACTATGGCTACACCTTC
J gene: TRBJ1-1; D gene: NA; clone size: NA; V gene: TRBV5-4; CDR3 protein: CASSHIGQRGIRIKTEAFF; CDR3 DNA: TGTGCCAGCAGCCACATTGGGCAAAGGGGAATTCGGATAAAGACTGAAGCTTTCTTT
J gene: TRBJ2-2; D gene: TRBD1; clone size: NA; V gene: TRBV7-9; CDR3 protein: CASGFLGGPNTGELFF; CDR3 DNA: TGTGCCAGCGGGTTTTTAGGGGGCCCTAACACCGGGGAGCTGTTTTTT
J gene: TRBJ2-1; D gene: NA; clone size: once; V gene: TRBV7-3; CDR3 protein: CASSLMGAGLENEQFF; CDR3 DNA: TGTGCCAGCAGCTTAATGGGGGCCGGGTTAGAGAATGAGCAGTTCTTC
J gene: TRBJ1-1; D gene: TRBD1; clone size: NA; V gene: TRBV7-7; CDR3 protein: CASSSVALNGQGASPNTEAFF; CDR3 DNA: TGTGCCAGCAGCTCAGTGGCGCTTAATGGGCAGGGGGCCTCTCCGAACACTGAAGCTTTCTTT